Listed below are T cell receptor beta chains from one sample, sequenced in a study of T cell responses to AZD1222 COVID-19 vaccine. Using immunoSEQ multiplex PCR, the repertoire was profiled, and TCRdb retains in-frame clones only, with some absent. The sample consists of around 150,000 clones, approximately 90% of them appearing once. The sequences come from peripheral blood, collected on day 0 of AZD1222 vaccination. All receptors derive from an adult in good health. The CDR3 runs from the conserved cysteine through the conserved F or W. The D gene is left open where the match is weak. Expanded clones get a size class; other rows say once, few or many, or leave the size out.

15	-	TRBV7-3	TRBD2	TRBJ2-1	TGTGCCAGCAGCTTAAGAGCGGGGGTTTACAATGAGCAGTTCTTC	CASSLRAGVYNEQFF
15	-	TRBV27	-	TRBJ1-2	TGTGCCAGCAGTTTTACGGGGGGCGTCGACTATGGCTACACCTTC	CASSFTGGVDYGYTF
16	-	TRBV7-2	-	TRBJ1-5	TGTGCCAGCAGCGTTTTGAGAGGGGGAGGCAATCAGCCCCAGCATTTT	CASSVLRGGGNQPQHF
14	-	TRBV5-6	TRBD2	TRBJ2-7	TGTGCCAGCAGCTTGTTTAGCGGGACCTACGAGCAGTACTTC	CASSLFSGTYEQYF
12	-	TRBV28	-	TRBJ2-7	TGTGCCAGCAGTTGGGGCCTCTACGAGCAGTACTTC	CASSWGLYEQYF
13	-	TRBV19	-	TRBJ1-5	TGTGCCAGTGAAGGCGGAATCAATCAGCCCCAGCATTTT	CASEGGINQPQHF
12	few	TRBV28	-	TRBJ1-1	TGTGCCAGCAGTTTAGCCAACACTGAAGCTTTCTTT	CASSLANTEAFF
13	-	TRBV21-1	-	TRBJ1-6	TGTGTCCTCAGGGCAGGGAAATTTCCACCCCTCCACTTT	CVLRAGKFPPLHF
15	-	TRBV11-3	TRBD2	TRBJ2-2	TGTGCCAGCAGCCCCGGGTTGGGGGGGGCCGGGGAGCTGTTTTTT	CASSPGLGGAGELFF
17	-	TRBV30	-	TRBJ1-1	TGTGCCTGGAGTGTAAGGCTTTCACGAATAATGAACACTGAAGCTTTCTTT	CAWSVRLSRIMNTEAFF
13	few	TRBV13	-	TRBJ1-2	TGTGCCAGCAGCCCCCACCGGCAATATGGCTACACCTTC	CASSPHRQYGYTF
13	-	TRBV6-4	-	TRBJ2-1	TGTGCCAGCAGTCGGGGGCGGGACAATGAGCAGTTCTTC	CASSRGRDNEQFF
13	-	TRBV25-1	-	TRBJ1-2	TGTGCCAGCAGGGGAATACAGGGTTATGGCTACACCTTC	CASRGIQGYGYTF
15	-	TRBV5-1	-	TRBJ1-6	TGCGCCAGCAGCTTGGTGATAGGCGTGGAATCACCCCTCCACTTT	CASSLVIGVESPLHF
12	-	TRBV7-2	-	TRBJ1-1	TGTGCCACCTTTACAGGGAACACTGAAGCTTTCTTT	CATFTGNTEAFF
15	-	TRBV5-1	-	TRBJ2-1	TGCGCCAGCAGCTTCGGACGAAGCTCCTACAATGAGCAGTTCTTC	CASSFGRSSYNEQFF
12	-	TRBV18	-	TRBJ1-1	TGTGCCAGCTCACCAAGGTCAGAGGAAGCTTTCTTT	CASSPRSEEAFF
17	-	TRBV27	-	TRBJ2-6	TGTGCCAGCAGTTTATCCGGGGTTGTGGCTGGGGCCAACGTCCTGACTTTC	CASSLSGVVAGANVLTF
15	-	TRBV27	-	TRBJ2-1	TGTGCCAGCAGCCCGCACCGTGGGGGCGGGGATGAGCAGTTCTTC	CASSPHRGGGDEQFF
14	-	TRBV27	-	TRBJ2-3	TGTGCCAGCAGGAAACAGGGTACGGCAGATACGCAGTATTTT	CASRKQGTADTQYF
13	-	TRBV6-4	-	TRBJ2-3	TGTGCCAGCAGCCGGGGAGGCAGCGATACGCAGTATTTT	CASSRGGSDTQYF
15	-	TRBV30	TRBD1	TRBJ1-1	TGTGCCTGGAGACCTCCCGACAGGGAATACACTGAAGCTTTCTTT	CAWRPPDREYTEAFF
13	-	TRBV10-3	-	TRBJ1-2	TGTGCCATCAGTGAGGCGTCAGTCTATGGCTACACCTTC	CAISEASVYGYTF